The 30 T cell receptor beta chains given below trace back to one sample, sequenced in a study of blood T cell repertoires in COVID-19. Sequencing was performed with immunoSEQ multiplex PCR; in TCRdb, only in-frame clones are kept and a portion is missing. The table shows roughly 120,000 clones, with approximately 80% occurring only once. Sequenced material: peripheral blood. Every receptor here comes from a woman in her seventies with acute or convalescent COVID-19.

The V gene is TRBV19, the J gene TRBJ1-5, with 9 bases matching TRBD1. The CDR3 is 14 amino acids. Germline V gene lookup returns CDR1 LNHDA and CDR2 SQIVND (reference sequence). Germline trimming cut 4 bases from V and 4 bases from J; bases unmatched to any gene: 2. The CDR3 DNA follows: TGTGCCAGTAGTAGGGACAGGGCGAATCAGCCCCAGCATTTT. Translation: CASSRDRANQPQHF.

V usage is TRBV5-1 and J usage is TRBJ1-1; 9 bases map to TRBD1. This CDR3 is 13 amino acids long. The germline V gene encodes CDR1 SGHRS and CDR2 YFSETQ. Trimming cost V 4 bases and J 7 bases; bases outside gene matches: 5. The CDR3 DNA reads TGCGCCAGCAGCGTGGGACAGGGAAGTGAAGCTTTCTTT. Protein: CASSVGQGSEAFF.

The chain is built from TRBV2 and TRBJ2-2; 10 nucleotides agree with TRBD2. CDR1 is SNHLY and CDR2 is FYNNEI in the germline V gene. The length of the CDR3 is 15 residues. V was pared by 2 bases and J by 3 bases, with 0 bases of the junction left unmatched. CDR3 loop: CASSELAGDTGELFF. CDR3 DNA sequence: TGTGCCAGCAGTGAACTAGCGGGAGACACCGGGGAGCTGTTTTTT.

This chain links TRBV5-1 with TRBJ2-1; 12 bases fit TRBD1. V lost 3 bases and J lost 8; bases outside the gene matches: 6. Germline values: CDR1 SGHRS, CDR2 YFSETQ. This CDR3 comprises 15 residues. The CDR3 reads CASSSRDRGLDEQFF. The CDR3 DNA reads TGCGCCAGCAGCTCCCGGGACAGGGGGCTCGATGAGCAGTTCTTC.

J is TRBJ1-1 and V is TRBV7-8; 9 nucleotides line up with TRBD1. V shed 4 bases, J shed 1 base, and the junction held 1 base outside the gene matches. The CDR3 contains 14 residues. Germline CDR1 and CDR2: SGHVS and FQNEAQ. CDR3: CASSSTGGNTEAFF. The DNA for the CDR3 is TGTGCCAGCAGCTCGACAGGGGGGAACACTGAAGCTTTCTTT. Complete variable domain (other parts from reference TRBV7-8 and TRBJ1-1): GAGVSQSPRYKVAKRGQDVALRCDPISGHVSLFWYQQALGQGPEFLTYFQNEAQLDKSGLPSDRFFAERPEGSVSTLKIQRTQQEDSAVYLCASSSTGGNTEAFFGQGTRLTVV.

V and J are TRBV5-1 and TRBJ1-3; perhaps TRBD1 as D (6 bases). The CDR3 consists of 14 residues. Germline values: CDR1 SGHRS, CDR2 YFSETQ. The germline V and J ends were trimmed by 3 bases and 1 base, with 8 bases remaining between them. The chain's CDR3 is CASSSRGSGNTIYF. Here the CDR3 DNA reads TGCGCCAGCAGCTCCAGGGGTTCTGGAAACACCATATATTTT.

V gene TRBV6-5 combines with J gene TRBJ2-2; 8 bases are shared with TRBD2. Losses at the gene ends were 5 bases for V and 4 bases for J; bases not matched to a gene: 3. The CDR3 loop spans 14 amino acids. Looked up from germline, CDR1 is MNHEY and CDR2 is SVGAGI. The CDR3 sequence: CASSQTSATGELFF. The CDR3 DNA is TGTGCCAGCAGTCAGACTAGCGCCACCGGGGAGCTGTTTTTT.

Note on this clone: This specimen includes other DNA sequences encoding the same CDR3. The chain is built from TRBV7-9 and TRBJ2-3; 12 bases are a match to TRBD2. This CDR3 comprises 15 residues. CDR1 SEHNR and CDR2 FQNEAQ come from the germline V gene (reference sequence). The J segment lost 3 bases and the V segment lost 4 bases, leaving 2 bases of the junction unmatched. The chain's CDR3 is CASSSTSGRTDTQYF. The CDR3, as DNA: TGTGCCAGCAGCTCGACTAGCGGGAGAACAGATACGCAGTATTTT.

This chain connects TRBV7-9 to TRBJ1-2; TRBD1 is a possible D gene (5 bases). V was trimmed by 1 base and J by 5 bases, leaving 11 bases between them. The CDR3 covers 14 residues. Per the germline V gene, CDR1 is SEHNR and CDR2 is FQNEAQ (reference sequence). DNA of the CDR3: TGTGCCAGCAGCTTAGATGGTGGGGCTTATGGCTACACCTTC. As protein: CASSLDGGAYGYTF.

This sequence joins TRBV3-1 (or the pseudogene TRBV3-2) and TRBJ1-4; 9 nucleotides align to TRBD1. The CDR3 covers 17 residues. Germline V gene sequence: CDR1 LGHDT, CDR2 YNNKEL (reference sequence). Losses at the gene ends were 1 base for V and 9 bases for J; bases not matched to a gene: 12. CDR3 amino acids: CASSQGHPGQGLKKLFF. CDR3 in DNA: TGTGCCAGCAGCCAAGGTCATCCGGGACAGGGATTAAAAAAACTGTTTTTT.

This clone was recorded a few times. The CDR3 DNA reads TGTGCCAGCAGCACTCAGGGGGCCTCCTACGAGCAGTACTTC. This codes for CASSTQGASYEQYF. The gene calls are TRBV6-5 and TRBJ2-7, with 8 bases identical to TRBD1. The CDR3 runs 14 residues. Germline V gene sequence: CDR1 MNHEY, CDR2 SVGAGI. The V and J ends lost 6 bases and 0 bases, in that order; junction bases with no gene match: 4.

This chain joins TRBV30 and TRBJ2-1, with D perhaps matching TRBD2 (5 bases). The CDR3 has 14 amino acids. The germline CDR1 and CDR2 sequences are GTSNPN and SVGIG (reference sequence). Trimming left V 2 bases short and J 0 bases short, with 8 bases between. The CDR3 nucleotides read TGTGCCTGGAGTTTGGGGAGCTCCTACAATGAGCAGTTCTTC. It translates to CAWSLGSSYNEQFF.

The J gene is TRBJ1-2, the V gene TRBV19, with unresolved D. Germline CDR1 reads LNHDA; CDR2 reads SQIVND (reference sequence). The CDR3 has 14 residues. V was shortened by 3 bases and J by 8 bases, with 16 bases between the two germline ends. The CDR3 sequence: CASSIGRQLGGYTF. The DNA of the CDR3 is TGTGCCAGTAGTATCGGTAGGCAATTGGGCGGCTACACCTTC.

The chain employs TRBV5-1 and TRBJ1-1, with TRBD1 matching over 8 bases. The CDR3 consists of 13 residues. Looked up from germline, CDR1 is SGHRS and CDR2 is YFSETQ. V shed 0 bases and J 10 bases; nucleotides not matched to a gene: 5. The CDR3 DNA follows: TGCGCCAGCAGCTTGGACGGACAGGGACGAGCTTTCTTT. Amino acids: CASSLDGQGRAFF.

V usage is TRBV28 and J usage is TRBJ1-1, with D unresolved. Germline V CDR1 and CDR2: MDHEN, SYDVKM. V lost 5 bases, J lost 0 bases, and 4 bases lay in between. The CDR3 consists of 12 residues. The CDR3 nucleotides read TGTGCCAGCAGTCTTATGAACACTGAAGCTTTCTTT. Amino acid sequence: CASSLMNTEAFF. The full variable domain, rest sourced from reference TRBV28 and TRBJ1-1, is DVKVTQSSRYLVKRTGEKVFLECVQDMDHENMFWYRQDPGLGLRLIYFSYDVKMKEKGDIPEGYSVSREKKERFSLILESASTNQTSMYLCASSLMNTEAFFGQGTRLTVV.

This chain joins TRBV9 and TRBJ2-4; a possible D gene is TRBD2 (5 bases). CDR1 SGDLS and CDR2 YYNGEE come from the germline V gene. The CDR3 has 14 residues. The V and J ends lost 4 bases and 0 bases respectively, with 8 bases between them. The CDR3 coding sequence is TGTGCCAGCAGCCGAGCGGTAGCCAAAAACATTCAGTACTTC. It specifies CASSRAVAKNIQYF.

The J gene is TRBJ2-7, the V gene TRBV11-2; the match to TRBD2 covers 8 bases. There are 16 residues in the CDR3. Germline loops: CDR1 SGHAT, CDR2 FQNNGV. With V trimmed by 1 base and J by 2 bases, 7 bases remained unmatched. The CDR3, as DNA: TGTGCCAGCAGCTTAGCCGGCGGGGGGAGTCCCTACGAGCAGTACTTC. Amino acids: CASSLAGGGSPYEQYF. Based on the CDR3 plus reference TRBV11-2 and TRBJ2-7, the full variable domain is EAGVAQSPRYKIIEKRQSVAFWCNPISGHATLYWYQQILGQGPKLLIQFQNNGVVDDSQLPKDRFSAERLKGVDSTLKIQPAKLEDSAVYLCASSLAGGGSPYEQYFGPGTRLTVT.

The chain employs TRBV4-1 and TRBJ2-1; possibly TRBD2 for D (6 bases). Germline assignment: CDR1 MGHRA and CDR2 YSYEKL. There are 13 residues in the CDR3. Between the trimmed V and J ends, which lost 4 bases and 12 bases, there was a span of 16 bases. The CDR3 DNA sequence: TGCGCCAGCAGCCCGATGGGGACTCAGATGCAGTTCTTC. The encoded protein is CASSPMGTQMQFF.

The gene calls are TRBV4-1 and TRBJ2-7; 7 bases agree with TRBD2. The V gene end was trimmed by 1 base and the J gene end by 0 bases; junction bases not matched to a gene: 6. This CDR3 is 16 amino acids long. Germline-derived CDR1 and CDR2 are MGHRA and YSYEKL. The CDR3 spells CASSQGAGLISYEQYF. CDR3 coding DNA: TGCGCCAGCAGCCAAGGCGCGGGACTAATCTCCTACGAGCAGTACTTC.

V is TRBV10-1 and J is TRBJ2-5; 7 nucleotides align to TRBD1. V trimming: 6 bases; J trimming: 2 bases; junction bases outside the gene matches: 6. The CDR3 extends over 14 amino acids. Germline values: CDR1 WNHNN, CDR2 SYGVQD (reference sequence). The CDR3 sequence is CASSSGGAQETQYF. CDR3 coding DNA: TGCGCCAGCAGCTCAGGGGGTGCTCAAGAGACCCAGTACTTC.

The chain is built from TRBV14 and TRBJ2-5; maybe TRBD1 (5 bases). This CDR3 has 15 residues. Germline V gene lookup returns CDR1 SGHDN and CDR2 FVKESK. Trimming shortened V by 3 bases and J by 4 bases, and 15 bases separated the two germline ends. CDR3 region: CASSQILGVSETQYF. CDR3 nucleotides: TGTGCCAGCAGCCAGATCCTAGGGGTATCAGAGACCCAGTACTTC. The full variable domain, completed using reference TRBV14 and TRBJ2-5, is EAGVTQFPSHSVIEKGQTVTLRCDPISGHDNLYWYRRVMGKEIKFLLHFVKESKQDESGMPNNRFLAERTGGTYSTLKVQPAELEDSGVYFCASSQILGVSETQYFGPGTRLLVL.

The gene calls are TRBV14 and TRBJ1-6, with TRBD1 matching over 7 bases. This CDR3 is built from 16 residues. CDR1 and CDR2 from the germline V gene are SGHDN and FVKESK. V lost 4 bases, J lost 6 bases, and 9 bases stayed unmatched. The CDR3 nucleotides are TGTGCCAGCAGCCGCTTAGCGGGACAGCCTAATTCACCCCTCCACTTT. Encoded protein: CASSRLAGQPNSPLHF. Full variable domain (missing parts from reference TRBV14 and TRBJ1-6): EAGVTQFPSHSVIEKGQTVTLRCDPISGHDNLYWYRRVMGKEIKFLLHFVKESKQDESGMPNNRFLAERTGGTYSTLKVQPAELEDSGVYFCASSRLAGQPNSPLHFGNGTRLTVT.

CDR3 in amino acids: CASSTTSGGGETQYF. Here the CDR3 DNA reads TGTGCCAGTAGTACCACTAGCGGGGGAGGGGAGACCCAGTACTTC. The chain employs TRBV19 and TRBJ2-5; 11 bases map to TRBD2. The CDR3 is made up of 15 amino acids. Looked up from germline, CDR1 is LNHDA and CDR2 is SQIVND (reference sequence). The V gene end was trimmed by 4 bases and the J gene end by 5 bases; junction bases not matched to a gene: 6.

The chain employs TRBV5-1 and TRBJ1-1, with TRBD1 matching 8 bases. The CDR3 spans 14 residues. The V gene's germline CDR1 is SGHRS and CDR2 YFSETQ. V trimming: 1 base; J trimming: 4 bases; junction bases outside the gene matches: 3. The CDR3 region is CASSLNGQGTEAFF. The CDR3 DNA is TGCGCCAGCAGCTTGAATGGACAGGGCACTGAAGCTTTCTTT.

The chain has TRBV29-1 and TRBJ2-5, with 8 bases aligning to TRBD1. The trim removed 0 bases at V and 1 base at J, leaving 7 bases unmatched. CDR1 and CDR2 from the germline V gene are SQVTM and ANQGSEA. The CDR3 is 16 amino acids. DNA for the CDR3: TGCAGCGTTGAAGAACCCGGACAGGGACTCCAAGAGACCCAGTACTTC. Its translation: CSVEEPGQGLQETQYF.

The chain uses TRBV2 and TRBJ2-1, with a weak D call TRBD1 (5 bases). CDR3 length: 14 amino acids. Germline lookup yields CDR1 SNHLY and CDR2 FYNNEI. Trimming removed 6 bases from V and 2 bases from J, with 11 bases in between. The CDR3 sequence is CASSLTEAYNEQFF. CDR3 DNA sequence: TGTGCCAGCAGCCTGACAGAGGCCTACAATGAGCAGTTCTTC.

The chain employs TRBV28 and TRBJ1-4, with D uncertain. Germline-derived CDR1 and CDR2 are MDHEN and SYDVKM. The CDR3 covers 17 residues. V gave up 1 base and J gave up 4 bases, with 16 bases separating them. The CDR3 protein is CASSLLETVGSNEKLFF. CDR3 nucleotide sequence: TGTGCCAGCAGTTTATTAGAGACGGTGGGCAGTAATGAAAAACTGTTTTTT.

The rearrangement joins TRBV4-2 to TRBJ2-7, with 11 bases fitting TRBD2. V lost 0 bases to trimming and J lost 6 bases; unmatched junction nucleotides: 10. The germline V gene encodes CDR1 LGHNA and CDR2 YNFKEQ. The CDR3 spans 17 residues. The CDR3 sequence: CASSQDRFRLAGGEQYF. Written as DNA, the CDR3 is TGTGCCAGCAGCCAAGATCGTTTTCGGCTAGCGGGAGGCGAGCAGTACTTC.

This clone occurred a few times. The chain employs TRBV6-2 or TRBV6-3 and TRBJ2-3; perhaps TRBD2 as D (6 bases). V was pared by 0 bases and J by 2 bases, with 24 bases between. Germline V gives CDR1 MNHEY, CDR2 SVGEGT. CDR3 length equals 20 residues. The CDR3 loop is CASSYSGDWTSGDSTDTQYF. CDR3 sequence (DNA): TGTGCCAGCAGTTACTCGGGGGACTGGACCAGCGGCGATTCCACAGATACGCAGTATTTT.

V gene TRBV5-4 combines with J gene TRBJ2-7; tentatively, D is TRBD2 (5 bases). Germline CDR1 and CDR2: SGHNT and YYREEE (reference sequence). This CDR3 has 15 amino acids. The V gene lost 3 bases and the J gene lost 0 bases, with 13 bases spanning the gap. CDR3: CASSYLASSSYEQYF. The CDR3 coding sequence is TGTGCCAGCAGCTATCTAGCTTCGAGCTCCTACGAGCAGTACTTC.